This is a list of T cell receptor beta chains from one sample in a study of control samples from healthy donors and cancer patients. Produced via immunoSEQ multiplex PCR; TCRdb's table is partial and in-frame only. The sample has tens of thousands of clones; roughly nine tenths are singletons. Sequencing input: PBMCs. These TCRs come from a man aged 55 to 70 with colorectal cancer. Each CDR3 is given with its conserved first and last residue. The D gene is left open where the match is weak. Size is omitted from some rows. Given values are once, few, many or a class for expanded clones.

d_gene,v_gene,j_gene,abundance,CDR3aa,CDR3nt
-,TRBV7-2,TRBJ1-5,-,CASSSLGQPQHF,TGTGCCAGCAGCTCCTTGGGACAGCCCCAGCATTTT
-,TRBV5-6,TRBJ1-2,-,CASSGGANYGYTF,TGTGCCAGCAGTGGGGGCGCAAACTATGGCTACACCTTC
TRBD1,TRBV24-1,TRBJ2-5,-,CATSEGGRGTGRETQYF,TGTGCCACCAGTGAGGGAGGACGAGGGACAGGCCGGGAGACCCAGTACTTC
-,TRBV5-1,TRBJ1-2,-,CASSGETGLTF,TGCGCCAGCAGCGGAGAGACAGGCCTCACCTTC
-,TRBV19,TRBJ2-2,-,CASSIEGGRTGELFF,TGTGCCAGTAGTATAGAGGGGGGAAGGACCGGGGAGCTGTTTTTT
-,TRBV9,TRBJ1-3,few,CASSVRSGNTIYF,TGTGCCAGCAGCGTACGCTCTGGAAACACCATATATTTT
-,TRBV6-2/TRBV6-3,TRBJ2-2,once,CASSYGQGNTGELFF,TGTGCCAGCAGTTACGGGCAGGGGAACACCGGGGAGCTGTTTTTT
TRBD1,TRBV7-9,TRBJ1-3,-,CASSEPLGDSSGNTIYF,TGTGCCAGCAGCGAACCCCTCGGGGACAGCTCTGGAAACACCATATATTTT
-,TRBV9,TRBJ1-1,-,CASSVVGDVTTEAFF,TGTGCCAGCAGCGTAGTCGGGGACGTCACCACTGAAGCTTTCTTT
-,TRBV4-2,TRBJ2-7,-,CASSQDSASPYEQYF,TGTGCCAGCAGCCAAGATTCGGCCAGCCCCTACGAGCAGTACTTC
-,TRBV2,TRBJ1-6,-,CASSADPAGGARGTLHF,TGTGCCAGCAGTGCCGATCCCGCGGGAGGGGCTAGGGGAACCCTCCACTTT
TRBD1,TRBV28,TRBJ1-2,-,CASSLTGGNYGYTF,TGTGCCAGCAGCCTGACAGGGGGTAACTATGGCTACACCTTC
TRBD2,TRBV7-6,TRBJ2-1,-,CASTWGSGGTNNEQFF,TGTGCCAGCACCTGGGGTAGCGGGGGCACTAACAATGAGCAGTTCTTC
TRBD1,TRBV6-5,TRBJ1-1,-,CASSRQGAGTEAFF,TGTGCCAGCAGCCGACAGGGGGCTGGCACTGAAGCTTTCTTT